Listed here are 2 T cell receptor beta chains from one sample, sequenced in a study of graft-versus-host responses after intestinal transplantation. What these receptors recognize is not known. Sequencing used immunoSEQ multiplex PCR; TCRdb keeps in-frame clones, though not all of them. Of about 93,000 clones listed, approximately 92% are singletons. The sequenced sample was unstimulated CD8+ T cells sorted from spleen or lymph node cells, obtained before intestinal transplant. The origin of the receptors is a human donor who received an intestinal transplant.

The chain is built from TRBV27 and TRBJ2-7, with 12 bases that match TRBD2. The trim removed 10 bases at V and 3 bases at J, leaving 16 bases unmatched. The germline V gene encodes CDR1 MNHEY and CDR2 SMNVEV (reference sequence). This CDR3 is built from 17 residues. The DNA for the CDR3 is TGTGCCACCCACAGAAGTCCAACTAGCGGGAGGTTCTACGAGCAGTACTTC. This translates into CATHRSPTSGRFYEQYF.

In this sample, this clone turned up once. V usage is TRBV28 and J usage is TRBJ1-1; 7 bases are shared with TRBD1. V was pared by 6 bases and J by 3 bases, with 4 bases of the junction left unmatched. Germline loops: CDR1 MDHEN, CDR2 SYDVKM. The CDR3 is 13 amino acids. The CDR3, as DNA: TGTGCCAGCAGACAGGGGAGCGACACTGAAGCTTTCTTT. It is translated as CASRQGSDTEAFF.